The 25 T cell receptor beta chains listed next were all sequenced from one sample in a study of blood T cell repertoires in COVID-19. Sequencing used immunoSEQ multiplex PCR; TCRdb keeps in-frame clones, though not all of them. The profile shows over 200,000 clones, roughly 87% of them singletons. The sequenced sample was peripheral blood. Source of these receptors: a man aged 40-49 years with active or convalescent COVID-19.

This chain links TRBV7-3 with TRBJ2-1; tentative D call: TRBD2 (5 bases). This CDR3 comprises 15 residues. Trimming cost V 3 bases and J 0 bases, with 9 bases left between them. In germline, CDR1 is SGHTA, CDR2 FQGTGA. The CDR3 region is CASSLTRDSYNEQFF. In DNA, the CDR3 is TGTGCCAGCAGCTTGACCCGGGACTCCTACAATGAGCAGTTCTTC.

The V call is TRBV5-1, the J call TRBJ2-1, with D possibly TRBD2 on 7 matching bases. V lost 6 bases to trimming and J lost 0 bases, with 16 bases between them. The CDR3 sequence is 16 residues long. Germline V CDR1 and CDR2: SGHRS, YFSETQ. The CDR3 reads CASKPTGGSSYNEQFF. The DNA for the CDR3 is TGCGCCAGCAAGCCGACGGGGGGCAGCTCCTACAATGAGCAGTTCTTC.

The V gene is TRBV27, the J gene TRBJ2-5; 12 bases map to TRBD2. The CDR3 has 17 amino acids. Germline CDR1 reads MNHEY; CDR2 reads SMNVEV (reference sequence). V lost 0 bases to trimming and J lost 3 bases; unmatched junction nucleotides: 5. This CDR3 is CASSLSSWTSGKETQYF. CDR3 DNA sequence: TGTGCCAGCAGTTTATCGAGCTGGACTAGCGGGAAAGAGACCCAGTACTTC.

This clone came up once. V gene TRBV2 combines with J gene TRBJ1-6; 7 bases align to TRBD1. V shed 2 bases, J shed 10 bases, and the junction held 5 bases outside the gene matches. The germline gives CDR1 SNHLY, CDR2 FYNNEI. There are 14 residues in the CDR3. The DNA for the CDR3 is TGTGCCAGCAGTGAAAGGACAGGACAATCACCCCTCCACTTT. Encoded protein: CASSERTGQSPLHF. Full variable domain (missing parts from reference TRBV2 and TRBJ1-6): EPEVTQTPSHQVTQMGQEVILRCVPISNHLYFYWYRQILGQKVEFLVSFYNNEISEKSEIFDDQFSVERPDGSNFTLKIRSTKLEDSAMYFCASSERTGQSPLHFGNGTRLTVT.

The chain links TRBV5-4 to TRBJ1-1; D gene uncertain. CDR1 is SGHNT, CDR2 YYREEE, per germline (reference sequence). The V gene lost 1 base and the J gene lost 0 bases, with 4 bases spanning the gap. The length of the CDR3 is 13 residues. The CDR3, as DNA: TGTGCCAGCAGCTTGCAGATGAACACTGAAGCTTTCTTT. It specifies CASSLQMNTEAFF. Using reference TRBV5-4 and TRBJ1-1 for the parts outside the CDR3, the full variable domain is ETGVTQSPTHLIKTRGQQVTLRCSSQSGHNTVSWYQQALGQGPQFIFQYYREEENGRGNFPPRFSGLQFPNYSSELNVNALELDDSALYLCASSLQMNTEAFFGQGTRLTVV.

The CDR3 region is CATSRSPSGTGKETQYF. DNA of the CDR3: TGTGCCACCAGCAGAAGTCCTTCCGGGACAGGGAAAGAGACCCAGTACTTC. The chain carries TRBV15 and TRBJ2-5, with 9 bases aligning to TRBD1. Germline lookup yields CDR1 LNHNV and CDR2 YYDKDF (reference sequence). The CDR3 is made up of 17 amino acids. V dropped 2 bases and J dropped 3; count of bases not matched to a gene: 10.

The chain combines TRBV28 with TRBJ1-5; the D is unclear. This CDR3 is 16 amino acids long. Germline V gene data show CDR1 as MDHEN and CDR2 as SYDVKM. Trimming stripped 5 bases from V and 0 bases from J, with 14 bases between. The CDR3 DNA sequence: TGTGCCAGCAGTCCATCCACCGGGGATAGCAATCAGCCCCAGCATTTT. Residues: CASSPSTGDSNQPQHF.

The chain is built from TRBV10-3 and TRBJ2-1; 8 bases agree with TRBD2. Per the germline V gene, CDR1 is ENHRY and CDR2 is SYGVKD. The V and J ends lost 3 bases and 0 bases, in that order; junction bases with no gene match: 4. This CDR3 region has 16 residues. In DNA form, the CDR3 reads TGTGCCATCAGTGATTCGGGGGGGAGCTCCTACAATGAGCAGTTCTTC. Amino acid sequence: CAISDSGGSSYNEQFF.

This clone was picked up a small number of times. This chain connects TRBV4-1 to TRBJ2-4; D might be TRBD1 (7 bases). The CDR3 is made up of 13 amino acids. The V gene lost 9 bases and the J gene lost 6 bases, with 15 bases spanning the gap. CDR1 MGHRA and CDR2 YSYEKL come from the germline V gene. CDR3 sequence (DNA): TGCGCCAGTCCAGACAGGGAGGCAAACATTCAGTACTTC. This sequence encodes CASPDREANIQYF.

J is TRBJ2-7 and V is TRBV30, with D perhaps matching TRBD1 (6 bases). V dropped 1 base and J dropped 4 bases, with 8 bases sitting between them. The CDR3 runs to 12 residues. CDR1 GTSNPN and CDR2 SVGIG come from the germline V gene (reference sequence). Written as DNA, the CDR3 is TGTGCCTGGAGTGGAACAGGGTACGAGCAGTACTTC. This sequence encodes CAWSGTGYEQYF.

This chain connects TRBV18 to TRBJ1-2; 7 bases are shared with TRBD1. CDR3 size: 16 residues. Trimming removed 3 bases from V and 5 bases from J; junction bases left unmatched: 12. The V gene's germline CDR1 is KGHSH and CDR2 LQKENI. CDR3 in amino acids: CASSPRGTERLYGYTF. DNA of the CDR3: TGTGCCAGCTCACCGAGGGGGACAGAGAGGCTGTATGGCTACACCTTC.

The V call is TRBV6-1, the J call TRBJ2-3; TRBD2 matches at 9 bases. The CDR3 has 15 amino acids. V lost 2 bases and J lost 8; bases outside the gene matches: 8. Germline V gene data show CDR1 as MNHNS and CDR2 as SASEGT. CDR3 bases: TGTGCCAGCAGTGAACTTAGCGGGGGTTTCCTTACGCAGTATTTT. Translated, it gives CASSELSGGFLTQYF.

This rearrangement joins TRBV7-6 to TRBJ1-2; 8 bases are shared with TRBD1. V gave up 4 bases and J gave up 1 base; unmatched junction bases: 11. CDR3 length: 17 amino acids. Germline CDR1 and CDR2: SGHVS and FNYEAQ. CDR3 region: CASSSLRGLGYNYGYTF. The DNA of the CDR3 is TGTGCCAGCAGCTCACTCAGGGGGCTCGGATATAACTATGGCTACACCTTC. The full variable domain, its missing parts supplied by reference TRBV7-6 and TRBJ1-2, is GAGVSQSPRYKVTKRGQDVALRCDPISGHVSLYWYRQALGQGPEFLTYFNYEAQQDKSGLPNDRFSAERPEGSISTLTIQRTEQRDSAMYRCASSSLRGLGYNYGYTFGSGTRLTVV.

This clone has just a few counts. The chain combines TRBV24-1 with TRBJ1-5; 7 nucleotides agree with TRBD1. Germline CDR1 is KGHDR and CDR2 is SFDVKD. This CDR3 has 16 residues. The V segment lost 1 base and the J segment 6 bases; nucleotides outside the gene matches: 8. CDR3 DNA: TGTGCCACCAGTGATTTAGCCAGGGGGTTAGGTCAGCCCCAGCATTTT. Its protein product is CATSDLARGLGQPQHF.

This clone was detected only a few times. The V gene is TRBV29-1, the J gene TRBJ2-7; no reliable D call. The germline CDR1 and CDR2 sequences are SQVTM and ANQGSEA. The ends were cut back, 1 base at V and 2 bases at J, with 9 bases in the middle. The CDR3 covers 13 residues. The CDR3 protein is CSVEGVRAYEQYF. CDR3 DNA sequence: TGCAGCGTTGAAGGCGTCCGAGCCTACGAGCAGTACTTC.

The genes are TRBV18 and TRBJ2-3, with TRBD1 matching 10 bases. The CDR3 sequence is 16 residues long. J was trimmed by 2 bases and V by 5 bases; bases with no gene match: 7. Germline CDR1 is KGHSH and CDR2 is LQKENI. DNA of the CDR3: TGTGCCAGCTCAGCGGGACAGGGGATACCCACAGATACGCAGTATTTT. It yields the protein CASSAGQGIPTDTQYF.

The V call is TRBV5-4, the J call TRBJ2-7; D may be TRBD1 (5 bases). The CDR3 is made up of 13 amino acids. Germline CDR1 SGHNT, CDR2 YYREEE (reference sequence). Trimming took off 4 bases at V and 6 bases at J, with 14 bases between the two ends. The CDR3 DNA follows: TGTGCCAGCAGCAGGCAGGGTGGGCGCGAGCAGTACTTC. Protein product: CASSRQGGREQYF.

This sequence joins TRBV25-1 and TRBJ1-1, with 8 bases lining up with TRBD1. Losses at the gene ends were 1 base for V and 6 bases for J; bases not matched to a gene: 4. From germline, CDR1 is MGHDK and CDR2 SYGVNS. CDR3 length: 14 residues. CDR3 loop: CASSEFPGQAEAFF. CDR3 DNA sequence: TGTGCCAGCAGTGAATTTCCGGGACAGGCTGAAGCTTTCTTT.

This clone is a singleton in its sample. The J gene is TRBJ2-7, the V gene TRBV7-8; 10 bases fit TRBD1. The CDR3 runs to 15 residues. V dropped 1 base and J dropped 7; count of bases not matched to a gene: 7. The germline V gene encodes CDR1 SGHVS and CDR2 FQNEAQ. CDR3 loop: CASSLVTGQGREQYF. The CDR3 DNA follows: TGTGCCAGCAGCTTAGTTACGGGACAGGGGAGGGAGCAGTACTTC.

The chain joins TRBV2 to TRBJ1-1; the D gene is possibly TRBD1 (6 bases). The CDR3 sequence is 14 residues long. Trimming took 3 bases from V and 6 from J, leaving 14 bases between them. From germline, CDR1 is SNHLY and CDR2 FYNNEI. The CDR3 protein is CASSEFWTVPEAFF. The CDR3 DNA reads TGTGCCAGCAGTGAGTTTTGGACAGTCCCTGAAGCTTTCTTT. Combining the CDR3 with reference TRBV2 and TRBJ1-1 gives the whole variable domain EPEVTQTPSHQVTQMGQEVILRCVPISNHLYFYWYRQILGQKVEFLVSFYNNEISEKSEIFDDQFSVERPDGSNFTLKIRSTKLEDSAMYFCASSEFWTVPEAFFGQGTRLTVV.

This chain links TRBV29-1 with TRBJ2-3, with D maybe TRBD2 (7 bases). Trimming cost V 4 bases and J 3 bases, with 14 bases left between them. CDR3 length: 14 amino acids. The V gene's germline CDR1 is SQVTM and CDR2 ANQGSEA. The CDR3 DNA sequence: TGCAGCGTTGTCGTGGCGGGGGCAACAGATACGCAGTATTTT. It specifies CSVVVAGATDTQYF.

CDR3 in DNA: TGTGCCAGCAGTGAACAGGGGATTAACACTGAAGCTTTCTTT. Its translation: CASSEQGINTEAFF. The chain links TRBV2 to TRBJ1-1; perhaps TRBD1 as D (6 bases). The CDR3 is 14 residues long. The germline gives CDR1 SNHLY, CDR2 FYNNEI. The ends were cut back, 2 bases at V and 2 bases at J, with 9 bases in the middle.

V is TRBV5-1 and J is TRBJ1-1; D gene unclear. The V end lost 4 bases, the J end lost 0 bases, and 13 bases lay between the germline ends. The CDR3 consists of 15 residues. Germline V gene lookup returns CDR1 SGHRS and CDR2 YFSETQ. Written as DNA, the CDR3 is TGCGCCAGCAGCATGAACGTGGAGTTGAACACTGAAGCTTTCTTT. Amino acid sequence: CASSMNVELNTEAFF. The variable domain in full, with the rest retrieved from reference TRBV5-1 and TRBJ1-1, is KAGVTQTPRYLIKTRGQQVTLSCSPISGHRSVSWYQQTPGQGLQFLFEYFSETQRNKGNFPGRFSGRQFSNSRSEMNVSTLELGDSALYLCASSMNVELNTEAFFGQGTRLTVV.

The V call is TRBV4-2, the J call TRBJ2-3, with 10 bases that match TRBD2. This CDR3 is built from 19 residues. With 0 bases clipped from V and 4 bases from J, the junction kept 13 bases outside the gene matches. Germline CDR1 and CDR2: LGHNA and YNFKEQ. In DNA, the CDR3 is TGTGCCAGCAGCCAAGATCAAGTAGCGGGAGGTAATATCCCAGATACGCAGTATTTT. This sequence encodes CASSQDQVAGGNIPDTQYF.

The chain employs TRBV9 and TRBJ1-5; unclear D gene. Looked up from germline, CDR1 is SGDLS and CDR2 is YYNGEE. CDR3 length: 16 amino acids. Trimming took off 6 bases at V and 9 bases at J, with 25 bases between the two ends. In nucleotides, the CDR3 is TGTGCCAGCACGACGAACCTCGCCAGGCCGCAACGGCCCCAGCATTTT. Encoded protein: CASTTNLARPQRPQHF.